This entry lists 28 T cell receptor beta chains sequenced from one sample in a study of naive and memory T cell subsets. No cognate antigen is known for these TCRs. Regarding the study as a whole: A few larger clonotypes appeared in naive repertoires, especially CD8, possibly memory cells re-expressing CD45RA.

An equimolar mix of two oligonucleotides served as the beta constant-region primer for TRBC1 and TRBC2. Ligated cDNA was amplified by four rounds of PCR with nested alpha and beta constant-region primers and SP2. TCRdb fed the UMI-ligation and nested PCR reads into MiXCR, producing one record per CDR3 protein. The sample has about 150,000 distinct CDR3 sequences, 20% to 25% seen once. Sequences were obtained from naive CD4+ T cells from blood. All receptors come from a human donor in good health.

This clonotype was picked up many times. The CDR3 region has the DNA TGTGCCAGTATGATGGCGGGAGGAGATGAGCAGTTCTTC. This sequence encodes CASMMAGGDEQFF. The chain uses TRBV19 and TRBJ2-1; 8 bases match TRBD2. The junction had 7 bases not matched to a gene; V was cut back by 7 bases and J by 8 bases. Germline V gene sequence: CDR1 LNHDA, CDR2 SQIVND (reference sequence). The CDR3 runs 13 residues.

In its sample, this clonotype was seen a few times. The genes are TRBV19 and TRBJ2-5, with 9 nucleotides matching TRBD1. The CDR3 spans 13 residues. V lost 9 bases, J lost 5 bases, and 7 bases stayed unmatched. Germline assignment: CDR1 LNHDA and CDR2 SQIVND (reference sequence). The CDR3 DNA reads as TGTGCCAGCCGGGACAGGGCCCGGGAGACCCAGTACTTC. Encoded protein: CASRDRARETQYF.

The chain is built from TRBV28 and TRBJ1-4, with D unclear. The CDR3 has 11 amino acids. Germline V gene sequence: CDR1 MDHEN, CDR2 SYDVKM. V was pared by 10 bases and J by 7 bases, with 10 bases between. DNA of the CDR3: TGTGCCACTAAACTGGGTGAAAAACTGTTTTTT. This codes for CATKLGEKLFF.

This clonotype was observed a handful of times. This chain connects TRBV7-2 to TRBJ1-6; D is ambiguous. The CDR3 has 17 residues. Trimming removed 5 bases at V and 0 bases at J, with 14 bases between. Germline-derived CDR1 and CDR2 are SGHTA and FQGNSA. The CDR3 protein is CASSPWSGSSYNSPLHF. CDR3 nucleotides: TGTGCCAGCAGCCCCTGGTCCGGGAGCTCCTATAATTCACCCCTCCACTTT.

The chain employs TRBV28 and TRBJ2-7; D possibly corresponds to TRBD2 (6 bases). CDR3 length equals 14 residues. Germline V CDR1 and CDR2: MDHEN, SYDVKM. With 2 bases removed from V and 3 bases from J, the gap between germline ends came to 11 bases. This CDR3 is CASSLGLALYEQYF. CDR3 nucleotides: TGTGCCAGCAGTTTAGGGCTAGCGCTCTACGAGCAGTACTTC.

This clonotype appeared a few times. This chain uses TRBV28 with TRBJ1-5; a weak D match, TRBD1 (5 bases). Germline values: CDR1 MDHEN, CDR2 SYDVKM. The CDR3 contains 12 residues. The V gene lost 10 bases and the J gene lost 1 base, with 8 bases spanning the gap. This CDR3 is CATRGSNQPQHF. The CDR3 DNA reads as TGTGCCACTCGGGGGAGCAATCAGCCCCAGCATTTT.

This clonotype was observed a handful of times. The chain recombines TRBV24-1 with TRBJ1-2; D remains ambiguous. The V end was cut by 1 base, the J end by 5 bases, with 4 bases between. The CDR3 has 12 residues. Germline assignment: CDR1 KGHDR and CDR2 SFDVKD. The CDR3 sequence: CATSDFQYGYTF. CDR3 bases: TGTGCCACCAGTGATTTTCAGTATGGCTACACCTTC.

This clonotype has just one count. J is TRBJ2-7 and V is TRBV12-3 or TRBV12-4; 9 nucleotides agree with TRBD1. This CDR3 region has 12 residues. J was trimmed by 12 bases and V by 6 bases; bases with no gene match: 9. The DNA of the CDR3 is TGTGCCAGCAGCCGGGGACAGGGCATTTTGTACTTC. Translated: CASSRGQGILYF.

In its sample, this clonotype was seen a few times. The rearrangement uses TRBV29-1 and TRBJ2-1; unclear D gene. The CDR3 runs 11 residues. The germline V gene encodes CDR1 SQVTM and CDR2 ANQGSEA. Trimming stripped 7 bases from V and 0 bases from J, with 4 bases between. CDR3: CSGSSYNEQFF. The CDR3 region has the DNA TGCAGCGGGAGCTCCTACAATGAGCAGTTCTTC.

This chain connects TRBV5-1 to TRBJ2-7, with TRBD2 identical over 11 bases. This CDR3 spans 16 amino acids. CDR1 is SGHRS and CDR2 is YFSETQ in the germline V gene. Unmatched junction bases numbered 7, after V lost 4 bases and J lost 1 base. The CDR3 coding sequence is TGCGCCAGCAGCGGGGGACTAGCGGATGTTTCCTACGAGCAGTACTTC. It is translated as CASSGGLADVSYEQYF.

This clonotype was detected a few times. This sequence joins TRBV29-1 and TRBJ2-1; 11 bases line up with TRBD1. Looked up from germline, CDR1 is SQVTM and CDR2 is ANQGSEA. Trimming took 6 bases from V and 10 from J; bases not matched to a gene: 17. This CDR3 has 16 residues. CDR3 in amino acids: CSVDGAPGQGAREQFF. The CDR3 DNA follows: TGCAGCGTCGACGGGGCCCCCGGACAGGGGGCCCGGGAGCAGTTCTTC.

In this sample, this clonotype turned up a few times. The rearrangement uses TRBV15 and TRBJ2-7; D unresolved. The germline V gene encodes CDR1 LNHNV and CDR2 YYDKDF (reference sequence). The CDR3 runs 13 residues. Trimming stripped 1 base from V and 2 bases from J, with 6 bases between. This chain's CDR3 is CATSRVDAYEQYF. CDR3 nucleotide sequence: TGTGCCACCAGCAGAGTCGATGCCTACGAGCAGTACTTC.

This clonotype showed up many times. J is TRBJ2-3 and V is TRBV29-1, with TRBD2 identical over 8 bases. This CDR3 is built from 19 residues. Germline CDR1 reads SQVTM; CDR2 reads ANQGSEA. V lost 0 bases, J lost 3 bases, and 17 bases stayed unmatched. CDR3 nucleotide sequence: TGCAGCGTTGAAGATAGGAGCGGGAGCTGGGGGAAAGAGACAGATACGCAGTATTTT. Translation: CSVEDRSGSWGKETDTQYF.

This clonotype was recorded only once. The V call is TRBV28, the J call TRBJ1-4, with D possibly matching TRBD1 (5 bases). CDR3 size: 15 residues. Trimming stripped 7 bases from V and 3 bases from J, with 15 bases between. Germline V gene sequence: CDR1 MDHEN, CDR2 SYDVKM. The CDR3 nucleotides are TGTGCCAGCATCCCGAGGGGAAGAGCTAATGAAAAACTGTTTTTT. It translates to CASIPRGRANEKLFF.

Written as DNA, the CDR3 is TGTGCCAGCAGCTCTAACAGAGACTCCTACAATGAGCAGTTCTTC. Its translation: CASSSNRDSYNEQFF. The rearrangement links TRBV5-8 to TRBJ2-1; D remains unclear. The V gene lost 3 bases and the J gene lost 0 bases, with 10 bases spanning the gap. Germline V CDR1 and CDR2: SGHTS, YDEGEE. The CDR3 extends over 15 amino acids.

This clonotype was counted between two and nine times. The chain links TRBV2 to TRBJ2-2; D gene unclear. This CDR3 has 15 residues. The germline V gene has CDR1 SNHLY and CDR2 FYNNEI. V gave up 7 bases and J gave up 4 bases, with 16 bases separating them. CDR3 nucleotides: TGTGCCAGCAAGGAAGGGCTCTGGAGCACCGGGGAGCTGTTTTTT. The encoded protein is CASKEGLWSTGELFF.

Comment on this clonotype: The junction and the germline gene differ at one end; a read error may be behind it. The rearrangement uses TRBV7-7 and TRBJ2-3; perhaps D is TRBD1 or TRBD2 (5 bases each). The CDR3 runs to 13 residues. The germline V gene has CDR1 SSHAT and CDR2 FNYEAQ (reference sequence). The CDR3 protein is CASSWGSQDTQYF. The CDR3 DNA reads TGTGCTAGCAGCTGGGGGAGTCAAGATACGCAGTATTTT.

Only a few counts were recorded for this clonotype. The chain carries TRBV6-5 and TRBJ2-1, with 10 bases lining up with TRBD2. The ends lost 5 bases at V and 7 bases at J; junction bases unmatched: 11. The CDR3 length is 16 residues. The germline V gene encodes CDR1 MNHEY and CDR2 SVGAGI. The CDR3 loop reads CASSRTSGISWNEQFF. CDR3 bases: TGTGCCAGCAGTCGGACTAGCGGAATTTCGTGGAATGAGCAGTTCTTC.

This clonotype came up a few times. This chain links TRBV15 with TRBJ1-1; 7 nucleotides align to TRBD1. V trimming: 5 bases; J trimming: 5 bases; junction bases outside the gene matches: 8. Germline assignment: CDR1 LNHNV and CDR2 YYDKDF (reference sequence). The CDR3 spans 14 residues. CDR3: CATSPRQGPTEAFF. CDR3 nucleotides: TGTGCCACCAGCCCACGACAGGGTCCAACTGAAGCTTTCTTT.

The chain combines TRBV6-6 with TRBJ2-7; TRBD2 is a possible D gene (6 bases). Germline V gene sequence: CDR1 MNHNY, CDR2 SVGAGI (reference sequence). The CDR3 loop spans 14 amino acids. V shed 4 bases and J shed 7 bases, with 17 bases lying between them. CDR3 nucleotides: TGTGCCAGCAGTTTGCCCGGGACTCGGCGGGAGCAGTACTTC. Translated: CASSLPGTRREQYF.

This chain connects TRBV12-3 or TRBV12-4 to TRBJ1-2; D ambiguous. The V end was cut by 3 bases, the J end by 4 bases, with 6 bases between. The CDR3 has 12 amino acids. The CDR3 DNA reads as TGTGCCAGCAGTTTCCCAGGCTATGGCTACACCTTC. It codes for CASSFPGYGYTF.

This clonotype was picked up a small number of times. V usage is TRBV6-2 or TRBV6-3 and J usage is TRBJ2-1; 7 bases are a match to TRBD2. Trimming removed 4 bases from V and 8 bases from J; junction bases left unmatched: 20. The CDR3 runs 18 residues. Germline V lookup: CDR1 MNHEY, CDR2 SVGEGT. CDR3 region: CASSWRRESLLEVDEQFF. CDR3 DNA: TGTGCCAGCAGTTGGCGGCGGGAGTCCCTCCTGGAGGTTGATGAGCAGTTCTTC.

This rearrangement joins TRBV10-3 to TRBJ2-5; 7 nucleotides agree with TRBD2. Germline loops: CDR1 ENHRY, CDR2 SYGVKD. The CDR3 is 13 residues long. V dropped 9 bases and J dropped 1; count of bases not matched to a gene: 5. Here the CDR3 DNA reads TGTGCCATGGGGGGAGGGAGCCAAGAGACCCAGTACTTC. This sequence encodes CAMGGGSQETQYF.

In its sample, this clonotype was seen a few times. V gene TRBV2 combines with J gene TRBJ2-3; TRBD2 matches at 12 bases. Germline values: CDR1 SNHLY, CDR2 FYNNEI. Trimming removed 4 bases from V and 5 bases from J; junction bases left unmatched: 10. The CDR3 length is 17 residues. In nucleotides, the CDR3 is TGTGCCAGCAGTGGTGGGCTAGCGGGAGGGCCTGGAGATACGCAGTATTTT. Protein product: CASSGGLAGGPGDTQYF.

This chain connects TRBV7-9 to TRBJ1-1; 9 bases are a match to TRBD1. J gave up 7 bases and V 2 bases, and 5 bases lay outside the gene matches. This CDR3 region has 14 residues. Germline V lookup: CDR1 SEHNR, CDR2 FQNEAQ (reference sequence). In DNA form, the CDR3 reads TGTGCCAGCAGCTTATCCCAGACAGGGGGTGAAGCTTTCTTT. It translates to CASSLSQTGGEAFF.

This clonotype was counted at least ten times. This chain uses TRBV11-2 with TRBJ1-5; D is uncertain. CDR1 is SGHAT, CDR2 FQNNGV, per germline. The CDR3 is made up of 14 amino acids. Trimming stripped 1 base from V and 3 bases from J, with 7 bases between. As DNA, the CDR3 is TGTGCCAGCAGCTTAGGACGGCTCAATCAGCCCCAGCATTTT. Translating gives CASSLGRLNQPQHF.

This clonotype has just a few counts. The gene calls are TRBV6-5 and TRBJ1-4, with 9 bases fitting TRBD1. Trimming cost V 7 bases and J 8 bases; bases outside gene matches: 11. The CDR3 is 15 residues long. Per the germline V gene, CDR1 is MNHEY and CDR2 is SVGAGI. CDR3 in amino acids: CASTVRQGVGEKLFF. DNA for the CDR3: TGTGCCAGCACTGTGCGACAGGGGGTTGGGGAAAAACTGTTTTTT.

The rearrangement uses TRBV28 and TRBJ1-1; no clear D. V was shortened by 3 bases and J by 4 bases, with 12 bases between the two germline ends. This CDR3 spans 14 amino acids. Germline CDR1 and CDR2: MDHEN and SYDVKM. The CDR3 protein is CASSFEGIVTEAFF. The CDR3 DNA reads as TGTGCCAGCAGTTTCGAAGGGATCGTCACTGAAGCTTTCTTT.